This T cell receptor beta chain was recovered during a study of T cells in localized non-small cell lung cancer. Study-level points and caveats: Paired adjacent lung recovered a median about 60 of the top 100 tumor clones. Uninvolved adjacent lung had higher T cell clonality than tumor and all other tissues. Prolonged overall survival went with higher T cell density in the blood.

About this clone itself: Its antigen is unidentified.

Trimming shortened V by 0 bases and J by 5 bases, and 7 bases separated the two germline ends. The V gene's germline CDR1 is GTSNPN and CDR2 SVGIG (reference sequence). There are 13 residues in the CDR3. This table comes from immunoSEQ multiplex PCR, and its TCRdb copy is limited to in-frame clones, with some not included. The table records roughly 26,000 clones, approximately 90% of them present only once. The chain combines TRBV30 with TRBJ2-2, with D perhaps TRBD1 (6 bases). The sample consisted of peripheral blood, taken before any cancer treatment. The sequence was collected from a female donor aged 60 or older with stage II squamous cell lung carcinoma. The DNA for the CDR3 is TGTGCCTGGAGTGTAGGGGGAACCGGGGAGCTGTTTTTT. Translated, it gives CAWSVGGTGELFF.